These T cell receptor beta chains were read from a single sample in a study of blood T cell repertoires in COVID-19. TCRdb's copy holds only in-frame clones and misses some; the assay was immunoSEQ multiplex PCR. Here the sample spans approximately 150,000 clones, around 80% being singletons. Source material: peripheral blood. All receptors derive from a woman aged 45-60 years in a cohort sampled during active or convalescent COVID-19. The CDR3 runs from the conserved cysteine through the conserved F or W. D genes are given only for firm matches. The size field is filled for only some rows; it gives once, few, many or a size class.

j_call v_call d_call clone_size cdr3_aa cdr3_nt
TRBJ2-2 TRBV27 NA NA CASNYRHSSAGELFF TGTGCCAGCAATTACCGGCACAGCTCGGCCGGGGAGCTGTTTTTT
TRBJ1-2 TRBV6-5 NA NA CASSPYRVVYGYTF TGTGCCAGCAGTCCGTACAGGGTTGTCTATGGCTACACCTTC
TRBJ2-5 TRBV19 TRBD1 NA CASGGQGGTETQYF TGTGCCAGTGGAGGACAGGGCGGGACAGAGACCCAGTACTTC
TRBJ1-2 TRBV19 NA NA CASSTRVNYGYTF TGTGCCAGTAGTACCCGAGTCAACTATGGCTACACCTTC
TRBJ1-2 TRBV5-8 TRBD1 few CASSVTGDYGYTF TGTGCCAGCAGCGTGACAGGGGATTATGGCTACACCTTC
TRBJ1-6 TRBV4-3 TRBD1 NA CASSQAGQGFSYNSPLHF TGCGCCAGCAGCCAAGCGGGACAGGGCTTCTCCTATAATTCACCCCTCCACTTT
TRBJ2-7 TRBV30 NA NA CAWTRQYEQYF TGTGCCTGGACGCGACAGTACGAGCAGTACTTC
TRBJ1-2 TRBV3-1/TRBV3-2 TRBD1 NA CASSPSQGQGMGGYTF TGTGCCAGCAGCCCCTCCCAGGGACAGGGAATGGGGGGCTACACCTTC
TRBJ1-1 TRBV7-3 NA NA CASSNRVNTEAFF TGTGCCAGCAGCAACAGGGTGAACACTGAAGCTTTCTTT
TRBJ2-5 TRBV13 TRBD2 NA CASSKLTSGGGETQYF TGTGCCAGCAGCAAACTGACTAGCGGGGGAGGAGAGACCCAGTACTTC
TRBJ1-1 TRBV10-2 NA NA CASTEGYTRNTEAFF TGCGCCAGCACCGAGGGATACACGAGGAACACTGAAGCTTTCTTT
TRBJ2-5 TRBV12-5 NA NA CASGPQTEWATQYF TGTGCTAGTGGTCCCCAGACAGAATGGGCGACCCAGTACTTC
TRBJ2-1 TRBV12-3/TRBV12-4 NA NA CASSLRETGEQFF TGTGCCAGCAGCCTGAGGGAAACGGGTGAGCAGTTCTTC
TRBJ2-5 TRBV6-5 TRBD1 NA CASARQGPRETQYF TGTGCCAGCGCGCGACAGGGGCCCCGAGAGACCCAGTACTTC
TRBJ2-1 TRBV7-9 NA NA CASSFEEGNNEQFF TGTGCCAGCAGCTTCGAGGAGGGGAACAATGAGCAGTTCTTC
TRBJ2-7 TRBV29-1 NA NA CSVELESSYEQYF TGCAGCGTTGAACTGGAGAGCTCCTACGAGCAGTACTTC
TRBJ1-4 TRBV6-5 NA NA CASSYPGGNEKLFF TGTGCCAGCAGTTACCCCGGGGGTAATGAAAAACTGTTTTTT
TRBJ2-2 TRBV2 NA NA CASSENVFGVAGELFF TGTGCCAGCAGTGAAAATGTCTTCGGGGTAGCCGGGGAGCTGTTTTTT
TRBJ1-6 TRBV5-1 NA few CASSELLYNSPLHF TGCGCCAGCAGCGAGCTACTCTATAATTCACCCCTCCACTTT
TRBJ2-5 TRBV7-2 NA NA CASSFGMQETQYF TGTGCCAGCAGCTTCGGGATGCAAGAGACCCAGTACTTC
TRBJ2-5 TRBV7-2 TRBD1 NA CASSGQGTETQYF TGTGCCAGCAGCGGACAGGGGACGGAGACCCAGTACTTC
TRBJ2-5 TRBV18 NA NA CASSPTPYQETQYF TGTGCCAGCTCCCCCACTCCGTACCAAGAGACCCAGTACTTC
TRBJ2-3 TRBV9 NA NA CASSATGRPPDTQYF TGTGCCAGCAGCGCCACAGGGAGACCTCCGGATACGCAGTATTTT
TRBJ1-5 TRBV2 NA NA CASSGIEGLQPQHF TGTGCCAGCAGTGGGATTGAGGGCCTTCAGCCCCAGCATTTT
TRBJ1-1 TRBV12-3/TRBV12-4 NA NA CASSPREETEAFF TGTGCCAGCAGTCCAAGAGAGGAGACTGAAGCTTTCTTT
TRBJ2-1 TRBV19 NA once CASSIATFPDEQFF TGTGCCAGTAGTATAGCTACGTTTCCTGATGAGCAGTTCTTC
TRBJ2-3 TRBV6-6 NA NA CASSYSFQSTDTQYF TGTGCCAGCAGTTATTCGTTCCAGAGCACAGATACGCAGTATTTT
TRBJ1-3 TRBV30 NA NA CAWSGGPGNTIYF TGTGCCTGGAGTGGGGGCCCTGGAAACACCATATATTTT
TRBJ1-6 TRBV18 TRBD1 NA CASSPNRGRVNSPLHF TGTGCCAGCTCACCGAACAGGGGGCGTGTTAATTCACCCCTCCACTTT
TRBJ2-2 TRBV6-5 TRBD1 NA CASRQGANTGELFF TGTGCCAGCAGACAGGGGGCGAACACCGGGGAGCTGTTTTTT
TRBJ1-1 TRBV15 TRBD1 NA CATGRPGGNTEAFF TGTGCCACCGGGAGGCCAGGGGGGAACACTGAAGCTTTCTTT